What follows describes a single TCR beta chain. No antigen is known for it. The sample originates from a study of graft-versus-host responses after intestinal transplantation. In the study overall: In this cohort, recipients had multivisceral, liver-intestinal, or isolated intestinal transplants. Following induction with anti-thymocyte globulin, all recipients were given tacrolimus and steroids for two to three years. Study results and caveats: Ileal or blood samples showed some GvH clones first, and such clones were also found in recipient marrow.

V was clipped by 5 bases and J by 1 base; unmatched bases: 6. CDR1 LGHNA and CDR2 YNFKEQ come from the germline V gene. There are 15 residues in the CDR3. The table came from immunoSEQ multiplex PCR; TCRdb's copy has only in-frame clones and leaves some out. The sample lists approximately 37,000 clones; just over 90% were seen once. This chain connects TRBV4-2 to TRBJ1-1; 8 bases align to TRBD1. The sequencing here drew on PBMCs, taken approximately 700 days after intestinal transplantation. The source of this sequence is a human patient who received an intestinal transplant, so some T cells may come from the graft donor. The CDR3 is CASSGRTGPNTEAFF. In DNA, the CDR3 is TGTGCCAGCAGCGGGAGGACAGGGCCGAACACTGAAGCTTTCTTT.